The next 17 T cell receptor beta chains were all read from a single sample in a study of T cell responses to AZD1222 COVID-19 vaccine. Some clones are missing from TCRdb's copy, which holds only in-frame ones; the method was immunoSEQ multiplex PCR. Among approximately 93,000 clones listed, roughly nine tenths were seen once. The sample was peripheral blood, taken 28 days after the second AZD1222 dose. The receptors were sampled from an adult who received the AZD1222 COVID-19 vaccine.

The V gene is TRBV19, the J gene TRBJ2-5, with unresolved D. The V end lost 4 bases, the J end lost 5 bases, and 20 bases lay between the germline ends. The CDR3 totals 16 residues. CDR1 LNHDA and CDR2 SQIVND come from the germline V gene (reference sequence). As DNA, the CDR3 is TGTGCCAGTAGTACTACGACCGGGTTGGGGTCGGAGACCCAGTACTTC. Translation gives CASSTTTGLGSETQYF.

The rearrangement uses TRBV12-3 or TRBV12-4 and TRBJ1-4; no definite D call. The CDR3 is made up of 13 amino acids. Deletions cut 3 bases from V and 8 bases from J, with 10 bases between. For the CDR3, the DNA is TGTGCCAGCAGTTTTGATAACGCCGAAAAACTGTTTTTT. Its translation is CASSFDNAEKLFF.

This sequence joins TRBV6-5 and TRBJ1-4; D call uncertain. V was clipped by 2 bases and J by 0 bases, with 4 bases between them. Germline CDR1 reads MNHEY; CDR2 reads SVGAGI. The CDR3 runs 14 residues. CDR3 sequence reads: CASSYRTTNEKLFF. The DNA for the CDR3 is TGTGCCAGCAGTTACAGGACAACTAATGAAAAACTGTTTTTT.

V usage is TRBV19 and J usage is TRBJ2-1, with D perhaps TRBD1 (6 bases). Trimming removed 3 bases at V and 9 bases at J, with 15 bases between. This CDR3 has 14 amino acids. Germline lookup yields CDR1 LNHDA and CDR2 SQIVND (reference sequence). The CDR3 loop reads CASSISDRTTEQFF. In DNA, the CDR3 is TGTGCCAGTAGTATCAGTGACAGGACGACTGAGCAGTTCTTC.

The gene calls are TRBV15 and TRBJ1-3; 8 bases are shared with TRBD1. The CDR3 sequence is 20 residues long. The V and J ends lost 0 bases and 0 bases, in that order; junction bases with no gene match: 13. Germline CDR1 and CDR2: LNHNV and YYDKDF (reference sequence). Written as DNA, the CDR3 is TGTGCCACCAGCAGAGACGGGGGCAGGACAGGGCTCCCCTCTGGAAACACCATATATTTT. It codes for CATSRDGGRTGLPSGNTIYF.

V gene TRBV14 combines with J gene TRBJ2-7; 9 nucleotides match TRBD1. The CDR3 loop spans 16 amino acids. Looked up from germline, CDR1 is SGHDN and CDR2 is FVKESK. Trimming took 6 bases from V and 7 from J; bases not matched to a gene: 16. As DNA, the CDR3 is TGTGCCAGCAGGCTACTCATGGACAGGGGTCGAGGGGAGCAGTACGTC. Residues: CASRLLMDRGRGEQYV.

The gene calls are TRBV6-1 and TRBJ1-3; no firm D call. Germline CDR1 is MNHNS and CDR2 is SASEGT. The CDR3 length is 13 residues. Trimming took off 6 bases at V and 0 bases at J, with 6 bases between the two ends. Here the CDR3 reads CASRTASGNTIYF. In DNA form, the CDR3 reads TGTGCCAGCAGAACGGCCTCTGGAAACACCATATATTTT.

The V call is TRBV15, the J call TRBJ1-5; D is possibly TRBD1 (6 bases). This CDR3 contains 15 residues. Germline CDR1 and CDR2: LNHNV and YYDKDF (reference sequence). V dropped 0 bases and J dropped 6 bases, with 12 bases sitting between them. CDR3 DNA: TGTGCCACCAGCAGAGATCTGGGGGCAGGTCAGCCCCAGCATTTT. Protein product: CATSRDLGAGQPQHF.

The sample holds one count of this clone. V usage is TRBV28 and J usage is TRBJ1-1; D perhaps matches TRBD1 (5 bases). Germline V gene data show CDR1 as MDHEN and CDR2 as SYDVKM. Between the trimmed V and J ends, which lost 4 bases and 1 base, there was a span of 13 bases. The CDR3 covers 15 residues. The CDR3 DNA follows: TGTGCCAGCAGTTCCCCGTCGGGGGGGAACACTGAAGCTTTCTTT. Translation: CASSSPSGGNTEAFF.

The chain employs TRBV3-1 (or the pseudogene TRBV3-2) and TRBJ2-5; 8 nucleotides match TRBD1. CDR3 length equals 16 residues. Germline CDR1 LGHDT, CDR2 YNNKEL (reference sequence). J lost 3 bases, V lost 2 bases, and 8 bases had no gene match. CDR3 sequence (DNA): TGTGCCAGCAGCCAACACTGGACAGGGATCGAAGAGACCCAGTACTTC. This sequence encodes CASSQHWTGIEETQYF.

This rearrangement joins TRBV13 to TRBJ1-2; 12 nucleotides agree with TRBD1. Germline assignment: CDR1 PRHDT and CDR2 FYEKMQ (reference sequence). The CDR3 length is 16 residues. V trimming: 0 bases; J trimming: 6 bases; junction bases outside the gene matches: 5. CDR3 coding DNA: TGTGCCAGCAGCTTAGGGGGACAGGGGGCATTTCATGGCTACACCTTC. This translates into CASSLGGQGAFHGYTF.

This chain uses TRBV4-1 with TRBJ2-2; D is perhaps TRBD1 (6 bases). The CDR3 covers 15 residues. Between the trimmed V and J ends, which lost 4 bases and 5 bases, there was a span of 14 bases. Germline V gives CDR1 MGHRA, CDR2 YSYEKL. The CDR3 here is CASSLGHDSTGELFF. The CDR3 DNA reads TGCGCCAGCAGCCTGGGACACGATTCAACCGGGGAGCTGTTTTTT.

CDR3 amino acids: CASSIAGARGELFF. DNA of the CDR3: TGCGCCAGCAGCATAGCAGGGGCCCGAGGGGAGCTGTTTTTT. The rearrangement joins TRBV5-1 to TRBJ2-2; possibly TRBD1 for D (6 bases). CDR1 and CDR2 (germline): SGHRS, YFSETQ. The CDR3 runs 14 residues. V was trimmed by 4 bases and J by 8 bases, leaving 15 bases between them.

CDR3 in DNA: TGTGCCAGCAGCTTGAGATCAGCATCTGGTAATTCACCCCTCCACTTT. Translating it yields CASSLRSASGNSPLHF. The chain joins TRBV5-6 to TRBJ1-6; no firm D call. Germline assignment: CDR1 SGHDT and CDR2 YYEEEE. This CDR3 has 16 residues. V was clipped by 1 base and J by 6 bases, with 14 bases between them.

The chain carries TRBV5-6 and TRBJ1-2; the D is unclear. CDR3 length: 15 residues. The ends were cut back, 0 bases at V and 4 bases at J, with 13 bases in the middle. Germline CDR1 reads SGHDT; CDR2 reads YYEEEE. This CDR3 is CASSLAPSSTYGYTF. The CDR3 DNA follows: TGTGCCAGCAGCTTGGCCCCGAGTTCAACCTATGGCTACACCTTC.

This chain links TRBV9 with TRBJ1-6, with D possibly TRBD1 on 6 matching bases. V gave up 0 bases and J gave up 4 bases, with 11 bases separating them. Germline CDR1 and CDR2: SGDLS and YYNGEE. This CDR3 spans 16 amino acids. The CDR3 bases are TGTGCCAGCAGCGTAGACGCGGGGGCTTATAATTCACCCCTCCACTTT. It is translated as CASSVDAGAYNSPLHF.

This chain links TRBV28 with TRBJ1-4; D not resolved. Trimming left V 1 base short and J 0 bases short, with 12 bases between. Looked up from germline, CDR1 is MDHEN and CDR2 is SYDVKM. This CDR3 spans 17 amino acids. DNA for the CDR3: TGTGCCAGCAGTTTATATGGCAGGAAGGCAACTAATGAAAAACTGTTTTTT. As protein: CASSLYGRKATNEKLFF.